Following are 24 T cell receptor beta chains from one sample sequenced in a study of technical replicates of blood from a handful of donors. TCRdb keeps only in-frame clones here, not all; method: immunoSEQ multiplex PCR. This repertoire shows tens of thousands of clones, just over 90% found once; its top ten account for less than 0.3%. The sequencing sample was made of T cells isolated from PBMCs. These receptors all stem from a human donor in good health.

The chain uses TRBV2 and TRBJ1-1; D call uncertain. Trimming pared 6 bases from V and 2 bases from J, leaving 10 bases between. This CDR3 contains 13 residues. Germline V lookup: CDR1 SNHLY, CDR2 FYNNEI. CDR3 DNA: TGTGCCAGCAGCGCCACAGAAAACACTGAAGCTTTCTTT. Translated, it gives CASSATENTEAFF.

The chain joins TRBV27 to TRBJ1-1, with TRBD1 matching 7 bases. Germline values: CDR1 MNHEY, CDR2 SMNVEV (reference sequence). The CDR3 is made up of 15 amino acids. J lost 1 base, V lost 5 bases, and 7 bases had no gene match. CDR3 protein: CASSNYRGPNTEAFF. The CDR3 region has the DNA TGTGCCAGCAGTAACTACAGGGGTCCGAACACTGAAGCTTTCTTT.

This chain links TRBV2 with TRBJ1-2, with TRBD1 as a possible D gene (6 bases). V lost 3 bases, J lost 0 bases, and 14 bases lay in between. This CDR3 comprises 16 residues. Per germline, CDR1 SNHLY and CDR2 FYNNEI. The CDR3 DNA is TGTGCCAGCAGTGATCCGGTAGGGGGGGCTAACTATGGCTACACCTTC. Translation: CASSDPVGGANYGYTF.

The chain combines TRBV5-1 with TRBJ1-3; TRBD1 aligns across 9 bases. This CDR3 has 17 amino acids. Looked up from germline, CDR1 is SGHRS and CDR2 is YFSETQ. V shed 4 bases and J 3 bases; nucleotides not matched to a gene: 11. CDR3 DNA: TGCGCCAGCAGCGGGAACACAGGGGGCGCTGGTGGAAACACCATATATTTT. Amino acids: CASSGNTGGAGGNTIYF.

This chain uses TRBV28 with TRBJ1-2; 9 nucleotides agree with TRBD1. The CDR3 totals 14 residues. From germline, CDR1 is MDHEN and CDR2 SYDVKM. The V segment lost 6 bases and the J segment 8 bases; nucleotides outside the gene matches: 10. The CDR3 region is CASRYLQGAQGYTF. CDR3 coding DNA: TGTGCCAGCAGATACTTACAGGGGGCACAGGGCTACACCTTC.

The CDR3 loop reads CASSQGQAYGYTF. The DNA for the CDR3 is TGTGCCAGCAGCCAGGGACAGGCATATGGCTACACCTTC. The V gene is TRBV5-6, the J gene TRBJ1-2; 8 bases match TRBD1. Germline CDR1 SGHDT, CDR2 YYEEEE. The CDR3 sequence is 13 residues long. The junction had 4 bases not matched to a gene; V was cut back by 4 bases and J by 5 bases. Based on the CDR3 plus reference TRBV5-6 and TRBJ1-2, the full variable domain is DAGVTQSPTHLIKTRGQQVTLRCSPKSGHDTVSWYQQALGQGPQFIFQYYEEEERQRGNFPDRFSGHQFPNYSSELNVNALLLGDSALYLCASSQGQAYGYTFGSGTRLTVV.

J is TRBJ2-2 and V is TRBV13; 13 bases match TRBD2. CDR1 and CDR2 from the germline V gene are PRHDT and FYEKMQ (reference sequence). V lost 10 bases, J lost 2 bases, and 7 bases stayed unmatched. The CDR3 is 16 residues long. In DNA, the CDR3 is TGTGCCACCCAGGGACTAGCGGGACGAAACACCGGGGAGCTGTTTTTT. It translates to CATQGLAGRNTGELFF.

The V and J genes are TRBV4-1 and TRBJ2-1, with 11 bases matching TRBD2. The germline gives CDR1 MGHRA, CDR2 YSYEKL. The V segment lost 1 base and the J segment 8 bases; nucleotides outside the gene matches: 4. This CDR3 has 15 amino acids. The CDR3 sequence is CASSQGVAGGDEQFF. The CDR3 nucleotides are TGCGCCAGCAGCCAAGGAGTAGCGGGAGGGGATGAGCAGTTCTTC.

The chain links TRBV5-8 to TRBJ2-1; unclear D gene. From germline, CDR1 is SGHTS and CDR2 YDEGEE. Deletions cut 0 bases from V and 4 bases from J, with 11 bases between. The CDR3 has 15 residues. In DNA, the CDR3 is TGTGCCAGCAGCTTGGGAACACGACTTTACAATGAGCAGTTCTTC. Protein: CASSLGTRLYNEQFF.

The chain combines TRBV9 with TRBJ1-2, with no clear D. The CDR3 has 17 amino acids. CDR1 is SGDLS, CDR2 YYNGEE, per germline. V lost 4 bases, J lost 2 bases, and 21 bases lay in between. The CDR3 DNA reads as TGTGCCAGCAGCCCAGGTCAGATGCAGAGTCCAAACTATGGCTACACCTTC. Its protein is CASSPGQMQSPNYGYTF.

This sequence joins TRBV29-1 and TRBJ2-4; D ambiguous. The CDR3 extends over 11 amino acids. V lost 6 bases and J lost 9, with 12 bases in between. Germline assignment: CDR1 SQVTM and CDR2 ANQGSEA. CDR3 in DNA: TGCAGCGTCCGCGACTTGGGCATTCAGTACTTC. The encoded protein is CSVRDLGIQYF.

The chain uses TRBV15 and TRBJ1-2; 9 bases map to TRBD1. Germline V lookup: CDR1 LNHNV, CDR2 YYDKDF (reference sequence). After removal of 0 bases from V and 4 bases from J, the junction contained 3 bases not matched to a gene. The CDR3 spans 15 residues. The CDR3 nucleotides read TGTGCCACCAGCAGAGATGGGACAGGGTCCTATGGCTACACCTTC. It specifies CATSRDGTGSYGYTF.

DNA of the CDR3: TGTGCCAGCAGCCGAATCACCGGGACTAGCGGGGTATCAGATACGCAGTATTTT. Protein product: CASSRITGTSGVSDTQYF. This sequence joins TRBV7-9 and TRBJ2-3; 13 nucleotides align to TRBD2. Germline loops: CDR1 SEHNR, CDR2 FQNEAQ (reference sequence). CDR3 length: 18 residues. The trim removed 5 bases at V and 4 bases at J, leaving 12 bases unmatched.

The J gene is TRBJ1-4, the V gene TRBV7-9; D not certain. V was clipped by 2 bases and J by 1 base, with 14 bases between them. This CDR3 has 17 amino acids. CDR1 SEHNR and CDR2 FQNEAQ come from the germline V gene (reference sequence). Here the CDR3 DNA reads TGTGCCAGCAGCTTATCCTCCAACGGTTTAACTAATGAAAAACTGTTTTTT. Translated, it gives CASSLSSNGLTNEKLFF.

This chain links TRBV2 with TRBJ2-5, with 9 bases that match TRBD2. Trimming at V came to 6 bases and at J to 5 bases, leaving 4 bases not matched to a gene. CDR3 length equals 13 residues. The germline CDR1 and CDR2 sequences are SNHLY and FYNNEI. The CDR3 region is CASRDSGSETQYF. DNA of the CDR3: TGTGCCAGCAGAGATAGCGGGAGTGAGACCCAGTACTTC.

The chain carries TRBV6-6 and TRBJ2-2; 9 bases match TRBD2. The V and J ends lost 7 bases and 3 bases, in that order; junction bases with no gene match: 6. The CDR3 is made up of 15 amino acids. The germline V gene encodes CDR1 MNHNY and CDR2 SVGAGI (reference sequence). CDR3 sequence: CASKQTSGYTGELFF. The DNA of the CDR3 is TGTGCCAGCAAACAGACTAGCGGATACACCGGGGAGCTGTTTTTT.

The table lists this clone with a count of one. The chain couples TRBV5-1 to TRBJ1-3; D not resolved. The CDR3 is made up of 14 amino acids. The V end was cut by 0 bases, the J end by 4 bases, with 8 bases between. Per the germline V gene, CDR1 is SGHRS and CDR2 is YFSETQ. The CDR3 here is CASSLGESGNTIYF. The CDR3 DNA follows: TGCGCCAGCAGCTTGGGAGAATCAGGAAACACCATATATTTT.

This chain joins TRBV28 and TRBJ2-5, with TRBD1 as a possible D gene (6 bases). V was shortened by 5 bases and J by 2 bases, with 12 bases between the two germline ends. Germline assignment: CDR1 MDHEN and CDR2 SYDVKM. The CDR3 is made up of 14 amino acids. The CDR3 here is CASSPADRQETQYF. The DNA for the CDR3 is TGTGCCAGCAGTCCAGCTGACAGGCAAGAGACCCAGTACTTC. Full variable domain (missing parts from reference TRBV28 and TRBJ2-5): DVKVTQSSRYLVKRTGEKVFLECVQDMDHENMFWYRQDPGLGLRLIYFSYDVKMKEKGDIPEGYSVSREKKERFSLILESASTNQTSMYLCASSPADRQETQYFGPGTRLLVL.

V usage is TRBV5-1 and J usage is TRBJ2-5; 7 nucleotides line up with TRBD1. Germline V gene sequence: CDR1 SGHRS, CDR2 YFSETQ. CDR3 length: 14 amino acids. The trim removed 2 bases at V and 4 bases at J, leaving 5 bases unmatched. The CDR3 bases are TGCGCCAGCAGCTTAAGGGACAGAGGAGAGACCCAGTACTTC. This translates into CASSLRDRGETQYF.

The V call is TRBV21-1, the J call TRBJ2-4; the table's D call TRBD1 went unverified against the DNA. TRBV21-1 is described as a pseudogene. The CDR3 consists of 17 residues. CDR3 in amino acids: CASSFRTGSGTKNIQYF. CDR3 nucleotides: TGTGCCAGCAGCTTTCGGACAGGGTCCGGTACCAAAAACATTCAGTACTTC.

This chain's CDR3 is CASSDRAGGTGELFF. In DNA, the CDR3 is TGTGCCAGCAGTGACCGAGCGGGGGGCACCGGGGAGCTGTTTTTT. The chain joins TRBV6-4 to TRBJ2-2; 9 nucleotides agree with TRBD2. The trim removed 2 bases at V and 4 bases at J, leaving 2 bases unmatched. The CDR3 contains 15 residues. Looked up from germline, CDR1 is MRHNA and CDR2 is SNTAGT.

The rearrangement uses TRBV5-1 and TRBJ2-7, with 8 nucleotides matching TRBD1. V was clipped by 1 base and J by 6 bases; unmatched bases: 9. The CDR3 totals 15 residues. Per germline, CDR1 SGHRS and CDR2 YFSETQ. Here the CDR3 reads CASSLTLTGDREQYF. CDR3 DNA: TGCGCCAGCAGCTTGACATTGACAGGGGATCGCGAGCAGTACTTC.

In its sample, this clone was seen a few times. The CDR3 protein is CASSLGNYRVNTEAFF. In DNA form, the CDR3 reads TGCGCCAGCAGCTTAGGGAATTACAGGGTGAACACTGAAGCTTTCTTT. The genes are TRBV5-1 and TRBJ1-1; maybe TRBD1 (6 bases). This CDR3 is 16 amino acids long. Trimming left V 2 bases short and J 0 bases short, with 14 bases between. Germline V gives CDR1 SGHRS, CDR2 YFSETQ.

CDR3 loop: CASSPHQGDSGNTIYF. Here the CDR3 DNA reads TGTGCCAGCAGCCCCCACCAGGGGGACTCTGGAAACACCATATATTTT. This chain uses TRBV7-8 with TRBJ1-3; 7 bases align to TRBD1. This CDR3 is built from 16 residues. Losses at the gene ends were 5 bases for V and 0 bases for J; bases not matched to a gene: 7. Germline V gives CDR1 SGHVS, CDR2 FQNEAQ.